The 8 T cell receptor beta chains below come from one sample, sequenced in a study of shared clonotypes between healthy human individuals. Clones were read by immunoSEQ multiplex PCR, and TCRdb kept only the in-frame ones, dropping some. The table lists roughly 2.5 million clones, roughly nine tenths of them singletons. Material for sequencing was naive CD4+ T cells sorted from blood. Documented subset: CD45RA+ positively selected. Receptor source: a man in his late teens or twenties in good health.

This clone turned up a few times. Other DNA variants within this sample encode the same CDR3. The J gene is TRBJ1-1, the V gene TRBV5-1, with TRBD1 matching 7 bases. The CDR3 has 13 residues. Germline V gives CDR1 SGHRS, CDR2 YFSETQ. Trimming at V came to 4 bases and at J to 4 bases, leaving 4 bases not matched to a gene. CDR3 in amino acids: CASSTGQITEAFF. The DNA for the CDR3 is TGCGCCAGCAGCACGGGACAGATCACTGAAGCTTTCTTT.

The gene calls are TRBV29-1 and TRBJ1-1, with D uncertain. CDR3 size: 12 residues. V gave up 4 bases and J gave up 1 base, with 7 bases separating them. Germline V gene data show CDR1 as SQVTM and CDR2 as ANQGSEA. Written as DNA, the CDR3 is TGCAGCGTTGCCCAGTCGAACACTGAAGCTTTCTTT. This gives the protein CSVAQSNTEAFF.

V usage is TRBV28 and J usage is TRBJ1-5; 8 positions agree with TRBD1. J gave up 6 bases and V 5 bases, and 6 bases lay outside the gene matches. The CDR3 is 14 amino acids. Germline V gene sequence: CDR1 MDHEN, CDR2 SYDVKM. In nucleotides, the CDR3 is TGTGCCAGCAGTCAACAGGGGGACGGTCAGCCCCAGCATTTT. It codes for CASSQQGDGQPQHF. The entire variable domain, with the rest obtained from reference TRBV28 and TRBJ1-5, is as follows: DVKVTQSSRYLVKRTGEKVFLECVQDMDHENMFWYRQDPGLGLRLIYFSYDVKMKEKGDIPEGYSVSREKKERFSLILESASTNQTSMYLCASSQQGDGQPQHFGDGTRLSIL.

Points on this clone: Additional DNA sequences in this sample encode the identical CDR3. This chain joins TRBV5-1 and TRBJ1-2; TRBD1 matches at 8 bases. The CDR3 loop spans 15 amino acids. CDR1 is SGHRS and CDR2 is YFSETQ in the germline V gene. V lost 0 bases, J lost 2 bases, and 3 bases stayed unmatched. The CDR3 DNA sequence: TGCGCCAGCAGCTTGGCGGGACAGGAGAACTATGGCTACACCTTC. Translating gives CASSLAGQENYGYTF.

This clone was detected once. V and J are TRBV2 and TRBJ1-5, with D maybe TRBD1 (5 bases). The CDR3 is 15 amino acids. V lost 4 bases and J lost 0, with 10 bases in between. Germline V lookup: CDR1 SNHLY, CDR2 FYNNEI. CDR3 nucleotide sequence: TGTGCCAGCAGTGGGGACGTCCATAGCAATCAGCCCCAGCATTTT. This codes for CASSGDVHSNQPQHF.

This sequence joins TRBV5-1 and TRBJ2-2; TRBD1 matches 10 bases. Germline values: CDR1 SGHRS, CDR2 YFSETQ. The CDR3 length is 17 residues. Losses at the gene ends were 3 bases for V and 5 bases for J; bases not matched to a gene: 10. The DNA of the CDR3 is TGCGCCAGCAGCTCCCAACCGACAGGGGGCCTGACCGGGGAGCTGTTTTTT. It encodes CASSSQPTGGLTGELFF.

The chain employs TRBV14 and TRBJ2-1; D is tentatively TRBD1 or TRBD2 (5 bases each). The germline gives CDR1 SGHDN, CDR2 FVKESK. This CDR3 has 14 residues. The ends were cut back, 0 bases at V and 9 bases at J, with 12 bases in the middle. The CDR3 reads CASSQDLPRGEQFF. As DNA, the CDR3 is TGTGCCAGCAGCCAAGATCTCCCGAGGGGTGAGCAGTTCTTC.

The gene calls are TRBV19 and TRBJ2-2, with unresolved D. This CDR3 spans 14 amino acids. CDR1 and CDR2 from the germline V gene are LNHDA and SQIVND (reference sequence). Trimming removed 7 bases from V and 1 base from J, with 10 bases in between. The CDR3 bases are TGTGCCAGTACCTCGACTGGGAACACCGGGGAGCTGTTTTTT. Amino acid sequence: CASTSTGNTGELFF.